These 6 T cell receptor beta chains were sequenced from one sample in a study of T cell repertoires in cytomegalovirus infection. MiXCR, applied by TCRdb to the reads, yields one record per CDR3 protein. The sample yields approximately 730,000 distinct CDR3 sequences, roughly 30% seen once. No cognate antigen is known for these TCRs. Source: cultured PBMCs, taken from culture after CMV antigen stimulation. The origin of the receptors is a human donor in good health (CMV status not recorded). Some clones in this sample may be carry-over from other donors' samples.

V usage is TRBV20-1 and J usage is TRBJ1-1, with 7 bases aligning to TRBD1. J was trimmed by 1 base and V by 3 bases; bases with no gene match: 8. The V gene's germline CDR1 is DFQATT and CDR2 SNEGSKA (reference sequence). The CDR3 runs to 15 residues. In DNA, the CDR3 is TGCAGTGCTAGTTACGGGGACAGCCAGAACACTGAAGCTTTCTTT. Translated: CSASYGDSQNTEAFF.

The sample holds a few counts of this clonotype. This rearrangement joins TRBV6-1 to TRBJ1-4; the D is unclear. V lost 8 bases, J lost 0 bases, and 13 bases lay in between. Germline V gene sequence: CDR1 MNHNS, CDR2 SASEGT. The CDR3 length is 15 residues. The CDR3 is CASRKRSATNEKLFF. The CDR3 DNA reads TGTGCCAGCCGGAAACGCAGTGCAACTAATGAAAAACTGTTTTTT.

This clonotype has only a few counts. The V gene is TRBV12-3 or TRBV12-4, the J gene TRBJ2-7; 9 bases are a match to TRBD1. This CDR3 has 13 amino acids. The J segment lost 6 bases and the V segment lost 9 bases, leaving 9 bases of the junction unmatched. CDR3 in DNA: TGTGCCAGTTCTCCGGGACAGGGTTTCGAGCAGTACTTC. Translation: CASSPGQGFEQYF.

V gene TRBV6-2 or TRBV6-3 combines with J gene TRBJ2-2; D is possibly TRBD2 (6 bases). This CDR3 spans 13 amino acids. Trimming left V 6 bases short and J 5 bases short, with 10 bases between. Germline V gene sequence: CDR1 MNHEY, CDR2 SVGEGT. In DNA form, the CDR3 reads TGTGCCAGCAGCGGGAGCGAAACCGGGGAGCTGTTTTTT. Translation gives CASSGSETGELFF.

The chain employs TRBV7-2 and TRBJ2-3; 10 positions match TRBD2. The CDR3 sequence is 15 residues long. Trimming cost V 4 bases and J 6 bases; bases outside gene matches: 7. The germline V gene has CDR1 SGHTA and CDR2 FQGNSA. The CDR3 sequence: CASSSSLAGADTQYF. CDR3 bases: TGTGCCAGCAGCTCTTCCCTAGCGGGGGCGGATACGCAGTATTTT.

The CDR3 nucleotides are TGTGCCAGTAGTTGGACAGGGGTGAGATCACCCCTCCACTTT. It is translated as CASSWTGVRSPLHF. This chain joins TRBV19 and TRBJ1-6; 9 bases are shared with TRBD1. The CDR3 totals 14 residues. V gave up 5 bases and J gave up 10 bases; unmatched junction bases: 6. Per the germline V gene, CDR1 is LNHDA and CDR2 is SQIVND (reference sequence).